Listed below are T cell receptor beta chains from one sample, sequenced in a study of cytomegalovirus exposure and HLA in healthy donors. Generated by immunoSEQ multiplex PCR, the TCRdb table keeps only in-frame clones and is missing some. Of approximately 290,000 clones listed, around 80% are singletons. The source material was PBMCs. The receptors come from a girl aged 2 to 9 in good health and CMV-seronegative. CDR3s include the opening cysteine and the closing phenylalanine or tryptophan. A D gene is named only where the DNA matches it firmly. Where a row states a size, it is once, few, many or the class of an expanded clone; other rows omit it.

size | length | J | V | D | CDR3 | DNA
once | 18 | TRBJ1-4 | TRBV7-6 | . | CASTKGRGLYSPNEKLFF | TGTGCCAGCACCAAGGGAAGGGGTTTGTACTCCCCTAATGAAAAACTGTTTTTT
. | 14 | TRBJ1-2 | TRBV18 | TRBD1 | CASSPGQELYGYTF | TGTGCCAGCTCGCCGGGACAGGAGCTCTATGGCTACACCTTC
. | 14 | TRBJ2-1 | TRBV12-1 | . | CASSFVRGGNEQFF | TGTGCCAGCAGCTTTGTCCGGGGGGGCAATGAGCAGTTCTTC
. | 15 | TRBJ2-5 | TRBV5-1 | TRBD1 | CASTPSGTGKETQYF | TGCGCCAGCACTCCATCCGGGACAGGGAAAGAGACCCAGTACTTC
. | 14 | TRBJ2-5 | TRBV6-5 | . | CASSPQGTADKQYF | TGTGCCAGCAGCCCACAAGGGACTGCCGATAAGCAGTACTTC
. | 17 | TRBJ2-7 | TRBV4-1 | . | CASSQAPAPASVYEQYF | TGCGCCAGCAGCCAAGCTCCCGCCCCAGCGTCGGTCTACGAGCAGTACTTC
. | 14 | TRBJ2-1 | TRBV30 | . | CAWGGGGLYNEQFF | TGTGCCTGGGGGGGCGGGGGTTTATACAATGAGCAGTTCTTC
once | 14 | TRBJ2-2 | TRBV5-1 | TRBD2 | CASGASGRNGELFF | TGCGCCAGCGGGGCTAGCGGGAGGAACGGGGAGCTGTTTTTT
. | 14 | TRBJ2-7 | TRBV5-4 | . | CASSLGGATYEQYF | TGTGCCAGCAGCTTAGGAGGGGCGACCTACGAGCAGTACTTC
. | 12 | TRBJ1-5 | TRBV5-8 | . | CASSFSYQPQHF | TGTGCCAGCAGCTTTTCTTATCAGCCCCAGCATTTT
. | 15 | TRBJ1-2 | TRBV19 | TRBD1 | CASTPGDRRNYGYTF | TGTGCCAGTACCCCTGGGGACAGACGTAACTATGGCTACACCTTC
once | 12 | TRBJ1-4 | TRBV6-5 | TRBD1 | CASSPTGTDQFF | TGTGCCAGCAGCCCCACGGGGACAGATCAGTTTTTT
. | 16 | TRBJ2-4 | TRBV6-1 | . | CASSVQGIRPQNIQYF | TGTGCCAGCAGTGTACAGGGTATCCGTCCTCAAAACATTCAGTACTTC
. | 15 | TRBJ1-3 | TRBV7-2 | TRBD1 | CASSSPETGRNTIYF | TGTGCCAGCAGCTCCCCGGAGACAGGGAGGAACACCATATATTTT
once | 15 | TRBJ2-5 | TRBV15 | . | CATSIRVKALETQYF | TGTGCCACCAGCATTCGAGTAAAAGCGCTAGAGACCCAGTACTTC
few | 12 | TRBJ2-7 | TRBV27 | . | CASSFRSGEQYF | TGTGCCAGCAGTTTTCGATCGGGAGAGCAGTACTTC
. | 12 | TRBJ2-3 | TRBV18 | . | CASSPYADTQYF | TGTGCCAGCTCACCATACGCGGATACGCAGTATTTT
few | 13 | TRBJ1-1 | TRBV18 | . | CASSPGLGTEAFF | TGTGCCAGCTCACCTGGTCTCGGGACTGAAGCTTTCTTT
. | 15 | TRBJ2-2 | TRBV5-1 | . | CASSWGHTNTGELFF | TGCGCCAGCAGCTGGGGACACACGAACACCGGGGAGCTGTTTTTT
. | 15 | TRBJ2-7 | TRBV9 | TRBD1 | CASSVDGTGYYEQYF | TGTGCCAGCAGCGTAGATGGGACAGGATACTACGAGCAGTACTTC
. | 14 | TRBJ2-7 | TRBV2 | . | CASSERGLSNEQYF | TGTGCCAGCAGTGAACGCGGACTGTCGAACGAGCAGTACTTC
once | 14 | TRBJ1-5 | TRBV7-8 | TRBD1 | CASSLQGARQPQHF | TGTGCCAGCAGCCTACAGGGGGCGAGGCAGCCCCAGCATTTT
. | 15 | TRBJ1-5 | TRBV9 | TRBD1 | CASSVGGQGNQPQHF | TGTGCCAGCAGCGTAGGGGGACAGGGGAATCAGCCCCAGCATTTT
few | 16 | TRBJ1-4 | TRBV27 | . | CASSLHRESTNEKLFF | TGTGCCAGCAGTTTACACAGGGAATCGACTAATGAAAAACTGTTTTTT
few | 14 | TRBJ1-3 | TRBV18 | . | CASSLADSGNTIYF | TGTGCCAGCTCACTGGCAGACTCTGGAAACACCATATATTTT
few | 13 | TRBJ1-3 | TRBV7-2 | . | CASSSTLANTIYF | TGTGCCAGCAGCTCGACCTTAGCAAACACCATATATTTT
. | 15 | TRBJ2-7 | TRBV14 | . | CASSQEGTFTYEQYF | TGTGCCAGCAGCCAAGAGGGGACTTTTACCTACGAGCAGTACTTC
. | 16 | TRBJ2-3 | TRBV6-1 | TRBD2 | CASSEISGGAPYTQYF | TGTGCCAGCAGTGAGATAAGCGGGGGGGCCCCCTATACGCAGTATTTT
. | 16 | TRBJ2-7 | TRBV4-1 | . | CASSQGPWEGVYEQYF | TGCGCCAGCAGCCAAGGGCCGTGGGAGGGGGTTTACGAGCAGTACTTC
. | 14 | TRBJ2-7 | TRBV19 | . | CASSITGHIYEQYF | TGTGCCAGTAGTATAACGGGACACATCTACGAGCAGTACTTC
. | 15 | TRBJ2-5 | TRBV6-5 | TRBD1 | CASSYQTGVIETQYF | TGTGCCAGCAGTTACCAGACAGGGGTTATAGAGACCCAGTACTTC
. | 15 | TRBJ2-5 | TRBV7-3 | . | CSSSLGWDSGGTQYF | TGTTCCAGCAGCTTAGGTTGGGACTCTGGGGGGACCCAGTACTTC
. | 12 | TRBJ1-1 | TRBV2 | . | CASSEALRGAFF | TGTGCCAGCAGTGAAGCGCTACGGGGAGCTTTCTTT
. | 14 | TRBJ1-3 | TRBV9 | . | CASTPTVSGNTIYF | TGTGCCAGCACCCCGACAGTCTCTGGAAACACCATATATTTT
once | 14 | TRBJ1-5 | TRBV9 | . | CASSAQGGNQPQHF | TGTGCCAGCAGCGCTCAGGGCGGCAATCAGCCCCAGCATTTT
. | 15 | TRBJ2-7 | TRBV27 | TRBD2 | CASRPGASGSYEQYF | TGTGCCAGCAGGCCAGGGGCTAGCGGGTCCTACGAGCAGTACTTC
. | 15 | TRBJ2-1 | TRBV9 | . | CASSVSADVYNEQFF | TGTGCCAGCAGCGTTTCAGCGGACGTCTACAATGAGCAGTTCTTC
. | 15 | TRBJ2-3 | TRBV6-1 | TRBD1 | CASSVRDRGKDTQYF | TGTGCCAGCAGTGTCCGGGACAGGGGCAAAGATACGCAGTATTTT
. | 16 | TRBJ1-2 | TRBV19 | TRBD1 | CASSISSGTGKFGYTF | TGTGCCAGTAGCATATCTTCCGGGACAGGGAAGTTTGGCTACACCTTC
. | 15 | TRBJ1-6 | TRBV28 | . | CASSLFVQGNSPLHF | TGTGCCAGCAGTTTATTTGTACAGGGTAATTCACCCCTCCACTTT
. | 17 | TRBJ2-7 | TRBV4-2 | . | CASSQVPPGHSPYEQYF | TGTGCCAGCAGCCAAGTGCCCCCGGGACATTCCCCTTACGAGCAGTACTTC
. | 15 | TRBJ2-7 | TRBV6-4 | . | CASSDSRPLTYEQYF | TGTGCCAGCAGTGACTCGAGGCCCCTTACCTACGAGCAGTACTTC
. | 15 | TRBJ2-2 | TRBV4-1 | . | CASSQIAATTGELFF | TGCGCCAGCAGCCAAATAGCGGCCACCACCGGGGAGCTGTTTTTT
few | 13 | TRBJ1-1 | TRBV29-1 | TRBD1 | CSGGGQGNTEAFF | TGCAGCGGGGGGGGACAGGGAAACACTGAAGCTTTCTTT
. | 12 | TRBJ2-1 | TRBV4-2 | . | CASSQDYGEQFF | TGTGCCAGCAGCCAAGACTATGGTGAGCAGTTCTTC
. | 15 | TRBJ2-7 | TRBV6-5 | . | CASRTLGGPPYEQYF | TGTGCCAGCAGGACCCTCGGGGGGCCCCCCTACGAGCAGTACTTC
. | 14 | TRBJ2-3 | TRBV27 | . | CASQSPLTTDTQYF | TGTGCCAGCCAGTCCCCCCTCACGACAGATACGCAGTATTTT
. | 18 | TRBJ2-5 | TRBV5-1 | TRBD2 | CASSFTPPGGSSSETQYF | TGCGCCAGCAGCTTCACTCCTCCGGGGGGTAGCTCGAGCGAGACCCAGTACTTC
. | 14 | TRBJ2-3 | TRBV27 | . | CASSFGGATDTQYF | TGTGCCAGCAGTTTCGGCGGGGCCACAGATACGCAGTATTTT
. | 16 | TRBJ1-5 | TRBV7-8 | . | CASSLARLYSNQPQHF | TGTGCCAGCAGCTTAGCGCGATTATATAGCAATCAGCCCCAGCATTTT
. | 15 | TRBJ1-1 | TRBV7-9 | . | CASFLHVAEDTEAFF | TGTGCCAGCTTCCTCCACGTGGCAGAAGACACTGAAGCTTTCTTT
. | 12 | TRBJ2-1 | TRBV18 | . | CASSPPWPEQFF | TGTGCCAGCTCACCACCGTGGCCAGAGCAGTTCTTC
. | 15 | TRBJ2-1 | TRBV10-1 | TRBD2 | CASSAGLAGYNEQFF | TGCGCCAGCAGTGCGGGACTAGCGGGCTACAATGAGCAGTTCTTC
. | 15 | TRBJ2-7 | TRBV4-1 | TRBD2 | CASSPTAGPLYEQYF | TGCGCCAGCAGCCCCACAGCGGGGCCCCTCTACGAGCAGTACTTC
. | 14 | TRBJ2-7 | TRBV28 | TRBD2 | CASSEGLGRYEQYF | TGTGCCAGCAGTGAAGGACTAGGGCGCTACGAGCAGTACTTC
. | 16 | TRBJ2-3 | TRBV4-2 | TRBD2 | CASSRRTSGGTDTQYF | TGTGCCAGCAGCCGCCGGACTAGCGGGGGCACAGATACGCAGTATTTT